Listed here is a single T cell receptor (beta chain). CDR3 length: 13 amino acids. The V and J ends lost 7 bases and 4 bases respectively, with 11 bases between them. CDR1 and CDR2 from the germline V gene are LNHDA and SQIVND (reference sequence). Method: immunoSEQ multiplex PCR; TCRdb's copy keeps in-frame clones and lacks some. The sample has around 120,000 clones, about 91% seen once. The data originate from a study of T cell responses to AZD1222 COVID-19 vaccine. This chain uses TRBV19 with TRBJ1-3; D ambiguous. The receptor was derived from an adult in good health. The sequences come from peripheral blood, collected on day 0 of AZD1222 vaccination. The CDR3 nucleotides are TGTGCCAGTATCGTCGCCGGGGGAAACACCATATATTTT. It is translated as CASIVAGGNTIYF.